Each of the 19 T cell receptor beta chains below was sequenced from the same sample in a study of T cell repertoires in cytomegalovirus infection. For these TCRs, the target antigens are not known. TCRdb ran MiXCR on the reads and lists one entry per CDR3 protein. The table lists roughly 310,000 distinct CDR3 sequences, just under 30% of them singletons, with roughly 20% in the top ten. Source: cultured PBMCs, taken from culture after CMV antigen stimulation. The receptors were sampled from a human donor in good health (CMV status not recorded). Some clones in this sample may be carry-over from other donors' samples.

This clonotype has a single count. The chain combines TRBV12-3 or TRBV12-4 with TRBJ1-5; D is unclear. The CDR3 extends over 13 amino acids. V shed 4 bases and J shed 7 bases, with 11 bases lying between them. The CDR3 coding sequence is TGTGCCAGCAGTTCGCACCGAGGACAGCCCCAGCATTTT. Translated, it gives CASSSHRGQPQHF.

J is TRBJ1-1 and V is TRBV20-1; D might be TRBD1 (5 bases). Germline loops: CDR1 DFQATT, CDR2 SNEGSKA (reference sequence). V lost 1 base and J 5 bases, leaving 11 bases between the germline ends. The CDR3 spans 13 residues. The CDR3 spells CSARGQMGTEAFF. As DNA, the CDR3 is TGCAGTGCTAGAGGACAGATGGGAACTGAAGCTTTCTTT.

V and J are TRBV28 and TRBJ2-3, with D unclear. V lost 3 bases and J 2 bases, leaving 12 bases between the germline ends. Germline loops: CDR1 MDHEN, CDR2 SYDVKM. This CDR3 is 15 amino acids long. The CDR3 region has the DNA TGTGCCAGCAGTTTGACTCCCCGGTTCACAGATACGCAGTATTTT. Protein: CASSLTPRFTDTQYF.

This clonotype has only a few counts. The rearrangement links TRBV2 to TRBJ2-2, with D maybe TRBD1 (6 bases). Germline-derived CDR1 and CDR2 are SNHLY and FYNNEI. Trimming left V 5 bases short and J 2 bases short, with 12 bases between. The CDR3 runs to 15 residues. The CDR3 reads CASSRVDRNTGELFF. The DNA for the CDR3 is TGTGCCAGCAGTAGGGTGGACAGAAACACCGGGGAGCTGTTTTTT.

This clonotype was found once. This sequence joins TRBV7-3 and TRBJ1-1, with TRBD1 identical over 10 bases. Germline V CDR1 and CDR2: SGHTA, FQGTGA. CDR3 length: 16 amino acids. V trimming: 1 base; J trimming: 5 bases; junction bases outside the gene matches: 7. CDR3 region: CASSLNGGQGLTEAFF. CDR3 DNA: TGTGCCAGCAGCTTAAATGGGGGACAGGGGTTGACTGAAGCTTTCTTT.

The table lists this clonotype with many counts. CDR3 sequence reads: CASSLDPRGDTQYF. The CDR3 nucleotides are TGTGCCAGCAGCTTAGATCCCCGGGGGGATACGCAGTATTTT. J is TRBJ2-3 and V is TRBV7-2; perhaps TRBD2 as D (6 bases). Germline-derived CDR1 and CDR2 are SGHTA and FQGNSA. Trimming stripped 1 base from V and 6 bases from J, with 11 bases between. The CDR3 sequence is 14 residues long.

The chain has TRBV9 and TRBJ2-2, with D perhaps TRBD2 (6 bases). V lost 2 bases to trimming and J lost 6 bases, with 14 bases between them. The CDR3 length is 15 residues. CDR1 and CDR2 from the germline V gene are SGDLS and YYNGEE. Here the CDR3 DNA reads TGTGCCAGCAGCGTCAGCGGAGGGGTCGCCGGGGAGCTGTTTTTT. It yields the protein CASSVSGGVAGELFF.

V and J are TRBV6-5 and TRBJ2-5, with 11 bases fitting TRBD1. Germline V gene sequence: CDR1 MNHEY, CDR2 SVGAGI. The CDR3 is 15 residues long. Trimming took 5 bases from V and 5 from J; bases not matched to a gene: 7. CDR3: CASSPDRGPKETQYF. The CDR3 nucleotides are TGTGCCAGCAGTCCGGACAGGGGGCCGAAGGAGACCCAGTACTTC.

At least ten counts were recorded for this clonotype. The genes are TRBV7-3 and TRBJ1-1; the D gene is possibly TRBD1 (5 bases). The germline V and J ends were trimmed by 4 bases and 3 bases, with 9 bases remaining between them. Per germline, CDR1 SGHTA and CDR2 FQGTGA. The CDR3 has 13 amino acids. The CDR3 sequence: CASSSTGYTEAFF. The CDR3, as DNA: TGTGCCAGCAGCTCAACAGGTTACACTGAAGCTTTCTTT.

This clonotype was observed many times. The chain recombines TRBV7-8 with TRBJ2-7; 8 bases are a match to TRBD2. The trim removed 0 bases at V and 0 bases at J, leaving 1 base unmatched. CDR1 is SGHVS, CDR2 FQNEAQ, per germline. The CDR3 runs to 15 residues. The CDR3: CASSLASGTSYEQYF. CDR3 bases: TGTGCCAGCAGCTTAGCTAGCGGGACCTCCTACGAGCAGTACTTC.

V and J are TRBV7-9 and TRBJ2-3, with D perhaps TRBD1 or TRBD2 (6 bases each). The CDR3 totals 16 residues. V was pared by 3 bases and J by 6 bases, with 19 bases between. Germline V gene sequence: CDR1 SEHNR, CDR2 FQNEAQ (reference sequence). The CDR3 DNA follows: TGTGCCAGCAGCTTGGGGCATAGCGGAGGGGGGGATACGCAGTATTTT. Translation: CASSLGHSGGGDTQYF. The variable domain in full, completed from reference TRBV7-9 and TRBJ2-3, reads DTGVSQNPRHKITKRGQNVTFRCDPISEHNRLYWYRQTLGQGPEFLTYFQNEAQLEKSRLLSDRFSAERPKGSFSTLEIQRTEQGDSAMYLCASSLGHSGGGDTQYFGPGTRLTVL.

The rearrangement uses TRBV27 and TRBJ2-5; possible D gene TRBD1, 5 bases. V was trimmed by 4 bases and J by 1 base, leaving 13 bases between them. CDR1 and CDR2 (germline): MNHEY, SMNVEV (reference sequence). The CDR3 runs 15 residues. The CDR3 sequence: CASSSRQTLQETQYF. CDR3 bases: TGTGCCAGCAGTTCCAGACAGACGCTCCAAGAGACCCAGTACTTC.

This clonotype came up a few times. CDR3: CASSYSIRGDFDSPLHF. CDR3 bases: TGTGCCAGCAGTTACTCAATTAGGGGGGATTTCGATTCACCCCTCCACTTT. The rearrangement links TRBV6-5 to TRBJ1-6; perhaps TRBD1 as D (6 bases). V was cut by 0 bases and J by 8 bases, with 17 bases left in between. The CDR3 extends over 17 amino acids. The germline gives CDR1 MNHEY, CDR2 SVGAGI.

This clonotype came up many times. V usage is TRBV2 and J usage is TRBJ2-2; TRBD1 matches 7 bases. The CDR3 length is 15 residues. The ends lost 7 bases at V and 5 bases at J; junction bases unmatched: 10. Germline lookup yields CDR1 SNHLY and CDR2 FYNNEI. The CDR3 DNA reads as TGTGCCAGCAAAGTTCGGACAGGAGAAACCGGGGAGCTGTTTTTT. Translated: CASKVRTGETGELFF.

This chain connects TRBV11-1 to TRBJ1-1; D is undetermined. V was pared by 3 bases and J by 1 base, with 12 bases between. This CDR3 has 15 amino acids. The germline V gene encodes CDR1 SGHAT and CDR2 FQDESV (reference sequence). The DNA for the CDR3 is TGTGCCAGCAGCTTGTCGTCCGTGGGGAACACTGAAGCTTTCTTT. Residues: CASSLSSVGNTEAFF.

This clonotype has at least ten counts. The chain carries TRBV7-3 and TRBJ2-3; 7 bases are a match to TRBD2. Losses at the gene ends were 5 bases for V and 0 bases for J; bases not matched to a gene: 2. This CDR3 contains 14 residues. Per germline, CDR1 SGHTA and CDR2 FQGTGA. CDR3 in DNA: TGTGCCAGCAGCCTTAGCGGGAGCACAGATACGCAGTATTTT. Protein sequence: CASSLSGSTDTQYF.

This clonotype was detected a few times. Here the CDR3 reads CASSPLDREGEKLFF. The CDR3 DNA reads TGTGCCAGCAGTCCTCTGGACAGGGAGGGCGAAAAACTGTTTTTT. V usage is TRBV27 and J usage is TRBJ1-4; 8 bases match TRBD1. The CDR3 runs to 15 residues. The germline gives CDR1 MNHEY, CDR2 SMNVEV (reference sequence). Trimming removed 5 bases from V and 8 bases from J; junction bases left unmatched: 10.

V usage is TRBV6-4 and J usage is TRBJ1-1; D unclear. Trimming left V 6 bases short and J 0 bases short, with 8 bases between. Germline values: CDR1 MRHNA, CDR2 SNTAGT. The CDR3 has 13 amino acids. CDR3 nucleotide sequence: TGTGCCAGCAGCCGTTATTTGAACACTGAAGCTTTCTTT. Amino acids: CASSRYLNTEAFF.

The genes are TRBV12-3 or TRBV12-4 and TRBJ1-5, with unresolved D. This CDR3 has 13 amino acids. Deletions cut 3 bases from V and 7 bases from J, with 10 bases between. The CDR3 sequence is CASSFGIGQPQHF. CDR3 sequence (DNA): TGTGCCAGCAGTTTCGGAATCGGCCAGCCCCAGCATTTT.